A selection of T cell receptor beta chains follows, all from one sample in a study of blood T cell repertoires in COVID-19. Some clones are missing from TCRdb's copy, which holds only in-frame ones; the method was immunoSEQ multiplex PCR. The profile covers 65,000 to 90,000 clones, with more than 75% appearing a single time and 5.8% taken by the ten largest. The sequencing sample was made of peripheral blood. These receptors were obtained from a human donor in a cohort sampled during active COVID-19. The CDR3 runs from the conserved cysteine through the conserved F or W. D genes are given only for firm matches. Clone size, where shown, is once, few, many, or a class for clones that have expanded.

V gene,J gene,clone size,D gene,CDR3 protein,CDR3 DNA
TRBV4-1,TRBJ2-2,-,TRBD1,CASSPTGASTGELFF,TGCGCCAGCAGCCCGACAGGGGCGTCCACCGGGGAGCTGTTTTTT
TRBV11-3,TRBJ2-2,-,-,CASSLGPRGTGELFF,TGTGCCAGCAGCTTAGGCCCCAGGGGCACCGGGGAGCTGTTTTTT
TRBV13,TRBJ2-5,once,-,CASSPGPGVGTQYF,TGTGCCAGCAGCCCGGGACCAGGGGTTGGGACCCAGTACTTC
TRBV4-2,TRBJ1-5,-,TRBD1,CASSQERDRGKQPQHF,TGTGCCAGCAGCCAAGAAAGGGACAGGGGAAAGCAGCCCCAGCATTTT
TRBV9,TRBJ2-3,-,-,CASSTTSLGTDTQYF,TGTGCCAGCAGCACAACTAGTCTCGGCACAGATACGCAGTATTTT
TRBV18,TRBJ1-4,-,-,CASSKTATNEKLFF,TGTGCCAGCTCCAAGACAGCAACTAATGAAAAACTGTTTTTT
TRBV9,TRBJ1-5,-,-,CASSADQPQHF,TGTGCCAGCAGCGCAGATCAGCCCCAGCATTTT
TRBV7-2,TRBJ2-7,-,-,CASSLGLAYEQYF,TGTGCCAGCAGCTTAGGACTAGCCTACGAGCAGTACTTC
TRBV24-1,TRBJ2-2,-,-,CATSDPQAQSTGELFF,TGTGCCACCAGTGACCCCCAGGCACAGTCCACCGGGGAGCTGTTTTTT
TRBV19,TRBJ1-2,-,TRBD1,CASSIPGTVGYTF,TGTGCCAGTAGTATCCCCGGGACAGTAGGCTACACCTTC